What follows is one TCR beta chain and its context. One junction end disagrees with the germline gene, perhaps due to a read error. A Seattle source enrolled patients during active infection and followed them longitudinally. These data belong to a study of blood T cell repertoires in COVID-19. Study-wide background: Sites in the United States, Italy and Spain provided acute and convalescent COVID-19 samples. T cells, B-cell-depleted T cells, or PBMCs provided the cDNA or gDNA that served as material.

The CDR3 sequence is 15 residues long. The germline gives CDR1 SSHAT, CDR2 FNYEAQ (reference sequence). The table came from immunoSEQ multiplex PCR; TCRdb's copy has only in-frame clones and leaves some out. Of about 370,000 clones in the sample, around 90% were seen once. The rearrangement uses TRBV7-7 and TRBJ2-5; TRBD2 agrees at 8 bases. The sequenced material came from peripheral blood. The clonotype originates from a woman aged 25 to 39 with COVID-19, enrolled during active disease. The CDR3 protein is CASSLVRGAQETQYF. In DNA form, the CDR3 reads TGTGCTAGCAGCTTAGTGCGGGGGGCCCAAGAGACCCAGTACTTC.